Listed here is a single T cell receptor beta chain. Across over 20 US areas, participants ranged in age from about 18 to 100 years. Participants reported their clinical history, and cohort assignment relied on those reports. The repertoire was sequenced with immunoSEQ multiplex PCR; TCRdb's copy has only in-frame clones and lacks some. The sample has about 300,000 clones, 70% to 90% seen once. The data were taken from a study of blood T cell repertoires in COVID-19. After removal of 2 bases from V and 4 bases from J, the junction contained 15 bases not matched to a gene. Germline V gene lookup returns CDR1 SGHDN and CDR2 FVKESK. There are 18 residues in the CDR3.

Material: PBMCs or T cells enriched from blood (not recorded which). The gene calls are TRBV14 and TRBJ1-2, with 8 bases identical to TRBD1. This TCR derives from a woman aged 25-40 years who had recovered from COVID-19. DNA of the CDR3: TGTGCCAGCAGCCAACGTCCGGGACAGGCCTCGCAGGGCTATGGCTACACCTTC. Its translation is CASSQRPGQASQGYGYTF. Together with reference TRBV14 and TRBJ1-2, the CDR3 gives the full variable domain: EAGVTQFPSHSVIEKGQTVTLRCDPISGHDNLYWYRRVMGKEIKFLLHFVKESKQDESGMPNNRFLAERTGGTYSTLKVQPAELEDSGVYFCASSQRPGQASQGYGYTFGSGTRLTVV.